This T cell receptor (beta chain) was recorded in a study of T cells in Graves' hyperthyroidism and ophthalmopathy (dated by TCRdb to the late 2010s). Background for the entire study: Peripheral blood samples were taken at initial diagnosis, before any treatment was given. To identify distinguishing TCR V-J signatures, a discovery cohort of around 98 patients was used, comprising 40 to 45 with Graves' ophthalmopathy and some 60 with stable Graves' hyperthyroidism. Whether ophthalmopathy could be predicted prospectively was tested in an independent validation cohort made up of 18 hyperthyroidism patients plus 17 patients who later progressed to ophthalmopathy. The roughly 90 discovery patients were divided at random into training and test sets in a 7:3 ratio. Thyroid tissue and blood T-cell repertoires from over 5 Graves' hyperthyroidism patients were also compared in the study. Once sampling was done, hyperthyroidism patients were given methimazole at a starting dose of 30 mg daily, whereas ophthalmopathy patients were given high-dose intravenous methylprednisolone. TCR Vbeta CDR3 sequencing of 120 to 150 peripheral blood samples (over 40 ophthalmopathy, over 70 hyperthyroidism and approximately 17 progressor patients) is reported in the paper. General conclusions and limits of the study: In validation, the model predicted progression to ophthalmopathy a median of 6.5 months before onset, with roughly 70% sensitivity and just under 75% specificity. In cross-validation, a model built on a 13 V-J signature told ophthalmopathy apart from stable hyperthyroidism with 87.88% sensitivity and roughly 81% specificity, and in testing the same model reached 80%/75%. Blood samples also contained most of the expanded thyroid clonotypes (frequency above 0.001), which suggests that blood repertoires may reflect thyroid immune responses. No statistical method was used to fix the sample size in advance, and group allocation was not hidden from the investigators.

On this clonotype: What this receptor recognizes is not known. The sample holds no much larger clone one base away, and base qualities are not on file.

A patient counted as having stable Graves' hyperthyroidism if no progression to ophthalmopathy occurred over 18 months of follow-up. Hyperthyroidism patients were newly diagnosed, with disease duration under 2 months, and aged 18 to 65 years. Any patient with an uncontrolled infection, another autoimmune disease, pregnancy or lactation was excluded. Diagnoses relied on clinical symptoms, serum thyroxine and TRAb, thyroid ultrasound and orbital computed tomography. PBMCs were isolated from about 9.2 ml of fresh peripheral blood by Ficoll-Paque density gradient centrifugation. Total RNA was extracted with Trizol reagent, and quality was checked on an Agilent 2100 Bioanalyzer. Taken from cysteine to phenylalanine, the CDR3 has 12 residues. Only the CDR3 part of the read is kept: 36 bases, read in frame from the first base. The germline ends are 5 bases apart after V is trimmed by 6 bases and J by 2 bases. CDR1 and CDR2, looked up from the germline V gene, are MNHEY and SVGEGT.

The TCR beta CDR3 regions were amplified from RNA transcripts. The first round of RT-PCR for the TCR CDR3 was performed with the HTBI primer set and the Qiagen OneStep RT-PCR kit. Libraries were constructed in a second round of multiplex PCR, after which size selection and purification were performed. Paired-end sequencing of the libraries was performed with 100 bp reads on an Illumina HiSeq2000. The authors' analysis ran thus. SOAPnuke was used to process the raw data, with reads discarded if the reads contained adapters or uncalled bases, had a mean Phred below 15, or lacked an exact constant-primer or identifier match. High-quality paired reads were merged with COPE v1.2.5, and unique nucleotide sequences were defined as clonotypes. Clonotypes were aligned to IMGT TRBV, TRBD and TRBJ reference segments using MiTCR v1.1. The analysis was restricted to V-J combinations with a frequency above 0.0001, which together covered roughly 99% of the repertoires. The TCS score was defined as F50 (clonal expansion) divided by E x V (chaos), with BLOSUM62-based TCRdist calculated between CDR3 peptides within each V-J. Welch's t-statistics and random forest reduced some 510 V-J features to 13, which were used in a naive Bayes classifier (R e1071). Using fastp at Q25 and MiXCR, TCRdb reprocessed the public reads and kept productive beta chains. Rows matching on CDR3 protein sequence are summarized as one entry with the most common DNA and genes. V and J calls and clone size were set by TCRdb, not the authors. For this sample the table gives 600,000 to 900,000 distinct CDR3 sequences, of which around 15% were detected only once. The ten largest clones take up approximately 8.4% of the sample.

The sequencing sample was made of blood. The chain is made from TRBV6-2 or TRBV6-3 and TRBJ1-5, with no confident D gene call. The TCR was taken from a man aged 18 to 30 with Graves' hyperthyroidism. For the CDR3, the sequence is CASRYRNQPQHF. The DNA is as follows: TGTGCCAGCAGATACCGCAATCAGCCCCAGCATTTT.